These 19 T cell receptor beta chains share one sample of origin, sequenced in a study of blood T cell repertoires in COVID-19. Generated by immunoSEQ multiplex PCR, the TCRdb table keeps only in-frame clones and is missing some. The sample holds fewer than 200,000 clones, about three quarters seen once. Specimen: peripheral blood. The origin of the receptors is an older man with acute or convalescent COVID-19.

This chain uses TRBV2 with TRBJ1-3; 7 bases are a match to TRBD1. CDR1 SNHLY and CDR2 FYNNEI come from the germline V gene. V was pared by 4 bases and J by 6 bases, with 6 bases of the junction left unmatched. CDR3 length equals 14 residues. CDR3 region: CASSGQGIENTIYF. In nucleotides, the CDR3 is TGTGCCAGCAGTGGACAGGGCATCGAAAACACCATATATTTT.

V is TRBV5-4 and J is TRBJ2-3; 11 positions match TRBD1. The J segment lost 3 bases and the V segment lost 3 bases, leaving 3 bases of the junction unmatched. Germline loops: CDR1 SGHNT, CDR2 YYREEE (reference sequence). The CDR3 runs to 15 residues. The CDR3 nucleotides are TGTGCCAGCAGCTCGGGACAGGGGGTGACAGATACGCAGTATTTT. Its protein is CASSSGQGVTDTQYF.

The chain joins TRBV2 to TRBJ1-1, with D possibly matching TRBD1 (6 bases). Germline V gene lookup returns CDR1 SNHLY and CDR2 FYNNEI. Trimming took off 6 bases at V and 9 bases at J, with 17 bases between the two ends. The CDR3 sequence is 13 residues long. This CDR3 is CASRTGGAGQAFF. The CDR3 DNA follows: TGTGCCAGCAGGACGGGGGGGGCCGGACAAGCTTTCTTT.

V usage is TRBV2 and J usage is TRBJ1-5; 9 bases agree with TRBD1. Germline V gene data show CDR1 as SNHLY and CDR2 as FYNNEI. V lost 6 bases to trimming and J lost 4 bases; unmatched junction nucleotides: 4. This CDR3 is 14 amino acids long. CDR3 nucleotide sequence: TGTGCCAGCAGCGCCGGACAGGGGAATCAGCCCCAGCATTTT. Its translation is CASSAGQGNQPQHF.

V usage is TRBV19 and J usage is TRBJ2-2, with TRBD1 identical over 8 bases. Trimming at V came to 10 bases and at J to 7 bases, leaving 11 bases not matched to a gene. CDR3 size: 14 residues. Per the germline V gene, CDR1 is LNHDA and CDR2 is SQIVND (reference sequence). The CDR3 reads CATHPQGVGGELFF. CDR3 coding DNA: TGTGCCACCCACCCACAGGGGGTAGGCGGGGAGCTGTTTTTT.

The chain couples TRBV5-1 to TRBJ2-5; D uncertain. Deletions cut 0 bases from V and 1 base from J, with 7 bases between. Germline CDR1 is SGHRS and CDR2 is YFSETQ. The CDR3 runs to 14 residues. The CDR3 DNA follows: TGCGCCAGCAGCTTGGTCTGGGCCCAAGAGACCCAGTACTTC. Translating it yields CASSLVWAQETQYF.

V usage is TRBV10-2 and J usage is TRBJ1-1; D uncertain. The CDR3 covers 12 residues. CDR1 is WSHSY, CDR2 SAAADI, per germline. V was shortened by 3 bases and J by 3 bases, with 5 bases between the two germline ends. This CDR3 is CASSESDTEAFF. Written as DNA, the CDR3 is TGCGCCAGCAGTGAATCGGACACTGAAGCTTTCTTT.

This clone occurred once. DNA of the CDR3: TGCGCCAGCAGCTTGGAACTAGCCGCCGGGGAGCTGTTTTTT. This gives the protein CASSLELAAGELFF. The genes are TRBV5-1 and TRBJ2-2; D might be TRBD2 (6 bases). V was trimmed by 0 bases and J by 6 bases, leaving 9 bases between them. The CDR3 loop spans 14 amino acids. Germline-derived CDR1 and CDR2 are SGHRS and YFSETQ.

This chain links TRBV4-2 with TRBJ1-4; 8 positions agree with TRBD1. The trim removed 0 bases at V and 3 bases at J, leaving 0 bases unmatched. This CDR3 is 15 amino acids long. The germline V gene has CDR1 LGHNA and CDR2 YNFKEQ. DNA of the CDR3: TGTGCCAGCAGCCAAGAGACAGGGGCTAATGAAAAACTGTTTTTT. Translated: CASSQETGANEKLFF.

The chain is built from TRBV29-1 and TRBJ2-2; TRBD1 matches 9 bases. Trimming cost V 6 bases and J 4 bases; bases outside gene matches: 3. The germline CDR1 and CDR2 sequences are SQVTM and ANQGSEA. The CDR3 loop spans 13 amino acids. CDR3 protein: CSVDRGGTGELFF. In DNA form, the CDR3 reads TGCAGCGTGGACAGGGGTGGCACCGGGGAGCTGTTTTTT.

This clone was recorded once. The rearrangement links TRBV7-6 to TRBJ1-5; D is uncertain. Trimming pared 3 bases from V and 6 bases from J, leaving 9 bases between. The CDR3 contains 13 residues. Germline V lookup: CDR1 SGHVS, CDR2 FNYEAQ. The CDR3 DNA follows: TGTGCCAGCAGCTTCTCTTATTCTCAGCCCCAGCATTTT. Translation: CASSFSYSQPQHF.

The rearrangement links TRBV5-4 to TRBJ2-1, with TRBD2 as a possible D gene (6 bases). In germline, CDR1 is SGHNT, CDR2 YYREEE (reference sequence). There are 15 residues in the CDR3. The germline V and J ends were trimmed by 4 bases and 4 bases, with 15 bases remaining between them. CDR3: CASSPGGPVYNEQFF. CDR3 DNA sequence: TGTGCCAGCAGCCCTGGAGGGCCGGTTTACAATGAGCAGTTCTTC.

The chain is built from TRBV21-1 and TRBJ2-3; the table's D call, TRBD2, was not checked against the DNA. TRBV21-1 is a listed pseudogene. This CDR3 region has 16 residues. The CDR3 DNA reads TGTGCCAGCACTAGCCCTACGAGGAGTCTCACAGATACGCAGTATTTT. As protein: CASTSPTRSLTDTQYF.

This clone has a handful of counts. The chain uses TRBV7-5 and TRBJ1-5. TRBV7-5 is a documented pseudogene. There are 21 residues in the CDR3. The CDR3 DNA sequence: TGTGTCAGAAGCTTTCTAGGGGAGGGCCCTTACCCAACATATAGCAATCAGCCCCAGCATTTT. Translated: CVRSFLGEGPYPTYSNQPQHF.

The V gene is TRBV4-2, the J gene TRBJ2-7, with D hard to call. The CDR3 runs to 12 residues. Germline assignment: CDR1 LGHNA and CDR2 YNFKEQ. Trimming pared 0 bases from V and 5 bases from J, leaving 5 bases between. The CDR3 nucleotides are TGTGCCAGCAGCCAAGATCGTAACGAGCAGTACTTC. It translates to CASSQDRNEQYF.

This rearrangement joins TRBV12-3 or TRBV12-4 to TRBJ1-2, with 8 nucleotides matching TRBD1. This CDR3 region has 13 residues. Unmatched junction bases numbered 1, after V lost 6 bases and J lost 1 base. For the CDR3, the DNA is TGTGCCAGCAGGGGACAGGTTAACTATGGCTACACCTTC. It codes for CASRGQVNYGYTF.

The chain uses TRBV19 and TRBJ2-7; 7 bases align to TRBD1. Germline V gene lookup returns CDR1 LNHDA and CDR2 SQIVND (reference sequence). V shed 2 bases and J 1 base; nucleotides not matched to a gene: 5. The length of the CDR3 is 15 residues. CDR3 amino acids: CASSIIWDSSYEQYF. The CDR3 nucleotides are TGTGCCAGTAGTATAATATGGGACAGTTCCTACGAGCAGTACTTC. Full variable domain (missing parts from reference TRBV19 and TRBJ2-7): DGGITQSPKYLFRKEGQNVTLSCEQNLNHDAMYWYRQDPGQGLRLIYYSQIVNDFQKGDIAEGYSVSREKKESFPLTVTSAQKNPTAFYLCASSIIWDSSYEQYFGPGTRLTVT.

The chain uses TRBV9 and TRBJ2-5, with D possibly TRBD2 on 6 matching bases. The CDR3 covers 15 residues. V lost 0 bases to trimming and J lost 4 bases, with 13 bases between them. The germline V gene has CDR1 SGDLS and CDR2 YYNGEE. Written as DNA, the CDR3 is TGTGCCAGCAGCGTAGCGGAGGGCTCGTTAGAGACCCAGTACTTC. Amino acids: CASSVAEGSLETQYF. The variable domain in full, completed from reference TRBV9 and TRBJ2-5, reads DSGVTQTPKHLITATGQRVTLRCSPRSGDLSVYWYQQSLDQGLQFLIQYYNGEERAKGNILERFSAQQFPDLHSELNLSSLELGDSALYFCASSVAEGSLETQYFGPGTRLLVL.

The V and J genes are TRBV5-5 and TRBJ2-5, with 8 bases aligning to TRBD1. Germline V lookup: CDR1 SGHKS, CDR2 YYEKEE (reference sequence). The CDR3 runs 15 residues. The junction had 8 bases not matched to a gene; V was cut back by 2 bases and J by 5 bases. The CDR3 DNA reads as TGTGCCAGCAGCTTCTTTGGACAGGGCTCGGAGACCCAGTACTTC. Its protein is CASSFFGQGSETQYF. Using reference TRBV5-5 and TRBJ2-5 for the parts outside the CDR3, the full variable domain is DAGVTQSPTHLIKTRGQQVTLRCSPISGHKSVSWYQQVLGQGPQFIFQYYEKEERGRGNFPDRFSARQFPNYSSELNVNALLLGDSALYLCASSFFGQGSETQYFGPGTRLLVL.